This T cell receptor beta chain is drawn from a study of radiation and T cells in renal cell carcinoma. Background on the study: Nephrectomy followed 15 Gy stereotactic body radiation by 4 weeks.

Time point in this sample: baseline pretreatment blood. Treatment indicated: 15 Gy SBRT to primary tumor, nephrectomy 4 weeks later. The patient's renal cell carcinoma had clear cell pathology. TCRdb's table, derived via immunoSEQ multiplex PCR, lists solely in-frame clones and lacks some. The data show about 91,000 clones, under 90% seen once. Overall study results and limits: From baseline, blood top tumor clonotypes peaked at 2 weeks post-radiation.

Comments on this clone: What it binds is not known.

This TCR derives from a man aged 60-69 years with renal cell carcinoma. The starting material was blood, obtained from a patient whose treatment included radiotherapy and nephrectomy.

The CDR3 sequence is CASSLRGLGVNEQFF. CDR3 coding DNA: TGTGCCAGCAGCTTAAGGGGACTAGGGGTCAATGAGCAGTTCTTC. The J gene is TRBJ2-1, the V gene TRBV7-3; 8 nucleotides agree with TRBD2. The CDR3 length is 15 residues. From germline, CDR1 is SGHTA and CDR2 FQGTGA. The junction had 5 bases not matched to a gene; V was cut back by 1 base and J by 6 bases.